This is a list of T cell receptor beta chains from one sample in a study of blood T cell repertoires in COVID-19. Method: immunoSEQ multiplex PCR; TCRdb's copy keeps in-frame clones and lacks some. Here the sample spans 25,000 to 40,000 clones, about 92% being singletons. The sequencing sample was made of peripheral blood. These receptors originate from an older man with active or convalescent COVID-19. Both conserved end residues are part of each CDR3. D genes are given only for firm matches. Size is omitted from some rows. Given values are once, few, many or a class for expanded clones.

v_gene	j_gene	abundance	d_gene	CDR3aa	CDR3nt
TRBV6-5	TRBJ2-5	NA	TRBD2	CASTQLANQETQYF	TGTGCCAGCACCCAACTAGCGAACCAAGAGACCCAGTACTTC
TRBV5-6	TRBJ2-3	NA	TRBD2	CASSRRTSASTDTQYF	TGTGCCAGCAGCCGACGGACTAGCGCAAGCACAGATACGCAGTATTTT
TRBV5-1	TRBJ2-3	NA	TRBD2	CASSTPLAGDTQYF	TGCGCCAGCAGCACGCCACTAGCGGGAGATACGCAGTATTTT
TRBV19	TRBJ1-5	NA	NA	CASSIPQDFYSNQPQHF	TGTGCCAGTAGTATACCACAGGATTTTTATAGCAATCAGCCCCAGCATTTT
TRBV5-6	TRBJ1-4	NA	TRBD1	CASSAGTAEKLFF	TGTGCCAGCAGCGCCGGGACAGCTGAAAAACTGTTTTTT
TRBV15	TRBJ1-2	NA	NA	CATSRVGVHYGYTF	TGTGCCACCAGCAGAGTAGGGGTCCATTATGGCTACACCTTC
TRBV25-1	TRBJ1-1	NA	NA	CASSDRGPTEAFF	TGTGCCAGCAGTGACAGGGGACCTACTGAAGCTTTCTTT
TRBV10-3	TRBJ2-5	NA	TRBD1	CAISEPTGGKETQYF	TGTGCCATCAGTGAGCCGACAGGGGGGAAAGAGACCCAGTACTTC
TRBV7-2	TRBJ1-1	NA	NA	CASSSQEYTEAFF	TGTGCCAGCAGCTCCCAAGAGTACACTGAAGCTTTCTTT
TRBV7-2	TRBJ1-1	NA	NA	CASSPRGWNTEAFF	TGTGCCAGCAGCCCCCGGGGGTGGAACACTGAAGCTTTCTTT
TRBV9	TRBJ1-2	once	NA	CASSGGLTESTFYGYTF	TGTGCCAGCAGCGGAGGACTTACAGAATCTACCTTCTATGGCTACACCTTC
TRBV5-4	TRBJ2-7	NA	NA	CASSEGLSSYEQYF	TGTGCCAGCAGCGAGGGACTTAGCTCCTACGAGCAGTACTTC
TRBV11-2	TRBJ2-1	NA	NA	CASSLSGDEQFF	TGTGCCAGCAGCCTCAGTGGTGATGAGCAGTTCTTC
TRBV28	TRBJ1-3	once	TRBD1	CASSLPGQGYTIYF	TGTGCCAGCAGTTTACCGGGACAGGGGTACACCATATATTTT
TRBV24-1	TRBJ1-1	NA	NA	CATSQYRWDTEAFF	TGTGCCACCAGTCAATACAGGTGGGACACTGAAGCTTTCTTT
TRBV29-1	TRBJ2-7	once	NA	CSVRGRIPLEQYF	TGCAGCGTTAGAGGGAGAATACCTCTCGAGCAGTACTTC
TRBV6-5	TRBJ2-7	NA	TRBD2	CASTRTSGSSYEQYF	TGTGCCAGCACCCGGACTAGCGGGAGCTCCTACGAGCAGTACTTC
TRBV9	TRBJ1-4	NA	NA	CASSVAPGRGNEKLFF	TGTGCCAGCAGCGTTGCCCCGGGCAGGGGAAATGAAAAACTGTTTTTT
TRBV5-1	TRBJ1-1	NA	NA	CASSPRAGGTEAFF	TGCGCCAGCAGCCCCCGGGCGGGGGGAACTGAAGCTTTCTTT
TRBV5-1	TRBJ1-1	NA	NA	CASSLEAGGTEAFF	TGCGCCAGCAGCTTGGAGGCGGGGGGTACTGAAGCTTTCTTT
TRBV5-1	TRBJ1-1	NA	TRBD1	CASSAGQTNTEAFF	TGCGCCAGCAGCGCGGGACAGACGAACACTGAAGCTTTCTTT
TRBV7-9	TRBJ1-2	NA	TRBD1	CASSSRGQDYGYTF	TGTGCCAGCAGCTCACGGGGACAGGACTATGGCTACACCTTC
TRBV18	TRBJ2-2	NA	TRBD1	CASSLGTGDTGELFF	TGTGCCAGCTCACTGGGGACAGGGGACACCGGGGAGCTGTTTTTT
TRBV6-5	TRBJ1-5	NA	TRBD1	CASTVDRVNQPQHF	TGTGCCAGCACTGTGGACAGGGTCAATCAGCCCCAGCATTTT
TRBV7-2	TRBJ2-5	NA	TRBD1	CASSLLPGQQETQYF	TGTGCCAGCAGCTTGCTACCGGGACAGCAAGAGACCCAGTACTTC
TRBV6-1	TRBJ2-6	NA	NA	CASSVNRGAGANVLTF	TGTGCCAGCAGTGTCAATCGGGGAGCTGGGGCCAACGTCCTGACTTTC
TRBV29-1	TRBJ1-2	NA	NA	CSVDPGGGGYTF	TGCAGCGTTGACCCGGGAGGAGGTGGCTACACCTTC
TRBV2	TRBJ1-2	NA	NA	CASSFTGRGGYTF	TGTGCCAGCAGTTTTACAGGGAGGGGTGGCTACACCTTC
TRBV9	TRBJ1-6	once	TRBD1	CASSAGEGQGKPLHF	TGTGCCAGCAGCGCGGGAGAAGGACAGGGAAAACCCCTCCACTTT
TRBV6-2/TRBV6-3	TRBJ2-2	NA	TRBD2	CASSPRGSGGTGELFF	TGTGCCAGCAGTCCGCGGGGTAGCGGGGGAACCGGGGAGCTGTTTTTT
TRBV19	TRBJ1-1	NA	TRBD1	CASSPRQGGVWTEAFF	TGTGCCAGTAGTCCGCGACAGGGTGGGGTATGGACTGAAGCTTTCTTT
TRBV6-1	TRBJ1-1	NA	NA	CASSEAAPLNTEAFF	TGTGCCAGCAGTGAAGCGGCACCCTTGAACACTGAAGCTTTCTTT
TRBV6-2/TRBV6-3	TRBJ1-2	NA	TRBD1	CASSYTGQDYGYTF	TGTGCCAGCAGTTATACAGGACAGGACTATGGCTACACCTTC
TRBV7-9	TRBJ1-5	NA	TRBD1	CASSRGTGGVGSNQPQHF	TGTGCCAGCAGCAGAGGGACAGGGGGCGTTGGGAGCAATCAGCCCCAGCATTTT
TRBV2	TRBJ2-7	NA	NA	CASSEDGFSYEQYF	TGTGCCAGCAGTGAAGACGGTTTCTCCTACGAGCAGTACTTC
TRBV5-8	TRBJ1-1	once	TRBD1	CASSLGTGKESEAFF	TGTGCCAGCAGCTTGGGGACAGGGAAGGAATCGGAAGCTTTCTTT
TRBV5-1	TRBJ1-2	NA	NA	CASSLDTGWSGYTF	TGCGCCAGCAGCTTGGACACAGGGTGGTCTGGCTACACCTTC
TRBV5-1	TRBJ1-2	NA	TRBD1	CASSTQGVAYGYTF	TGCGCCAGCAGCACCCAGGGGGTCGCCTATGGCTACACCTTC
TRBV5-1	TRBJ2-1	NA	TRBD2	CASSLGTSGHISYNEQFF	TGCGCCAGCAGCTTAGGGACTAGCGGCCACATCTCCTACAATGAGCAGTTCTTC
TRBV5-4	TRBJ1-2	NA	NA	CASSFATVYYGYTF	TGTGCCAGCAGCTTTGCCACAGTTTACTATGGCTACACCTTC
TRBV7-3	TRBJ1-2	NA	TRBD1	CASSPGTDYYGYTF	TGTGCCAGCAGCCCCGGGACAGACTACTATGGCTACACCTTC